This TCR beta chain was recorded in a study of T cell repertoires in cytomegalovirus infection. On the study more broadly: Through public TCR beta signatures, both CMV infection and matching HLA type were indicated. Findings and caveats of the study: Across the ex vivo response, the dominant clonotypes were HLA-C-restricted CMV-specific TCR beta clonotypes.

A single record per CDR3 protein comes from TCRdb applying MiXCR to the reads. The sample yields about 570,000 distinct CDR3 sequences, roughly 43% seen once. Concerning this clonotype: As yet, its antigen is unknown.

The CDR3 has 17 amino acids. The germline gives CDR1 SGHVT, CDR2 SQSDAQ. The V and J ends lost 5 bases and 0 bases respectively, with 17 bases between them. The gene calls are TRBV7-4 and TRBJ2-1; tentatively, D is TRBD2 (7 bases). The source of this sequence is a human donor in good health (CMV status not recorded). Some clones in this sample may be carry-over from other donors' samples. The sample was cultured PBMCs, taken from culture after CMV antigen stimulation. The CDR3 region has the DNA TGTGCCAGCAGCGGGGGGGGGGGCTGGAGCTCCTACAATGAGCAGTTCTTC. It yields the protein CASSGGGGWSSYNEQFF.